The entry that follows covers one T cell receptor beta chain sequence. The antigen is not known. Three rounds of nested PCR, following a modified ARM-PCR protocol, produced the TCRbeta library. TCRdb used MiXCR to reprocess the multiplex PCR reads, holding one entry per CDR3 protein. Of 50,000 to 60,000 distinct CDR3 sequences in the sample, 70% to 80% are singletons; the top ten hold roughly 25%. This sample is part of a study of tumor and adjacent non-tumor tissue in lung cancer. The V and J ends lost 4 bases and 14 bases respectively, with 20 bases between them. The CDR3 runs to 13 residues. Findings and caveats of the study: Compared with tumor, normal lung showed significantly lower TCR diversity.

The template was RNA from unsorted bulk tissue. The normal lung tissue was taken more than 3 cm from the tumor edge. This chain uses TRBV12-3 or TRBV12-4 with TRBJ2-5; possibly TRBD2 for D (5 bases). The specimen was distant non-tumor lung tissue. The TCR was taken from a woman aged 60-75 years with non-small cell lung cancer. This CDR3 is CASSSASRESHYF. The CDR3 DNA follows: TGTGCCAGCAGTTCGGCTAGCCGAGAGAGCCATTACTTC.